The rows below give T cell receptor beta chains drawn from one sample of a study of OX40 agonist ivuxolimab in advanced cancers. TCRdb's copy holds only in-frame clones and misses some; the assay was immunoSEQ multiplex PCR. The table has roughly 100,000 clones, over 85% seen once. The starting material was CD4+ or CD8+ T cells sorted from blood, obtained in a trial of the OX40 agonist ivuxolimab. The receptor set was obtained from an adult with an advanced solid tumor such as melanoma, head and neck, liver or kidney cancer. Each CDR3 is given with its conserved first and last residue. Each record gives: clone size, J gene, V gene, D gene, CDR3 DNA, CDR3 protein. The D gene is left open where the match is weak. A row's size may be missing; if present it is once, few, many or a size class.

>.|TRBJ2-1|TRBV10-1|TRBD2
TGCGCCAGCAGTGATGGACTAGCGGGGGCCCACAATGAGCAGTTCTTC
CASSDGLAGAHNEQFF
>.|TRBJ2-1|TRBV6-1|.
TGTGCCAGCTTCCTGGGGGCGGGGCTACACAATGAGCAGTTCTTC
CASFLGAGLHNEQFF
>.|TRBJ1-3|TRBV28|.
TGTGCCAGCAGAGCGGCCTCTGGAAACACCATATATTTT
CASRAASGNTIYF
>few|TRBJ1-5|TRBV4-1|TRBD1
TGCGCCAGCAGCCAAGAAAAGGGGGCATATCAGCCCCAGCATTTT
CASSQEKGAYQPQHF
>.|TRBJ1-3|TRBV10-3|TRBD1
TGTGCCATCAGTAAAATACAGGGGGCAAAAGGAAACACCATATATTTT
CAISKIQGAKGNTIYF
>.|TRBJ2-1|TRBV7-2|TRBD2
TGTGCCAGCAGCCTGTGGGCGGGGGAGAACAATGAGCAGTTCTTC
CASSLWAGENNEQFF
>.|TRBJ2-1|TRBV7-6|TRBD2
TGTGCCAGCAGCTTAGAAAGCCAGCGGGGGGGCCGGTTCTTC
CASSLESQRGGRFF
>.|TRBJ1-6|TRBV4-3|TRBD1
TGCGCCAGCAGCCTCACAGGGGATTCACCCCTCCACTTT
CASSLTGDSPLHF
>.|TRBJ2-2|TRBV11-3|TRBD2
TGTGCCAGCAGCTTGTCTAGCGGGGGCGTGAACACCGGGGAGCTGTTTTTT
CASSLSSGGVNTGELFF
>.|TRBJ1-4|TRBV27|.
TGTGCCAGCAGGGCGCAGGGGAGTGAAAAACTGTTTTTT
CASRAQGSEKLFF
>.|TRBJ2-2|TRBV23-1|.
TGCGCCAGCAGCCCGAGGACCGGGGAGCTGTTTTTT
CASSPRTGELFF
>.|TRBJ1-5|TRBV28|.
TGTGCCAGCAGTAATCAGGGGTTCGGACAGCCCCAGCATTTT
CASSNQGFGQPQHF
>.|TRBJ1-4|TRBV4-3|TRBD1
TGCGCCAGCAGCCCGGGACAGTATAATGAAAAACTGTTTTTT
CASSPGQYNEKLFF
>.|TRBJ1-2|TRBV5-8|.
TGTGCCAGCAGCTTGGCCTGGCAGGGAGGCCATGGCTACACCTTC
CASSLAWQGGHGYTF
>.|TRBJ1-1|TRBV7-2|.
TGTGCCAGCAGCCCCATGGCGACGGACACTGAAGCTTTCTTT
CASSPMATDTEAFF
>.|TRBJ1-3|TRBV27|.
TGTGCCAGCTCAAAACAGGGTACCGGAAACACCATATATTTT
CASSKQGTGNTIYF
>once|TRBJ2-2|TRBV18|.
TGTGCCAGCTCACCGTACACCGGGGAGCTGTTTTTT
CASSPYTGELFF
>.|TRBJ1-4|TRBV6-1|.
TGTGCCAGCAGAGATGAAAAACTGTTTTTT
CASRDEKLFF
>.|TRBJ2-5|TRBV4-1|TRBD2
TGCGCCAGCAGCCAGGGGCCTCAGCGGGGGGGCCGTGAGACCCAGTACTTC
CASSQGPQRGGRETQYF
>.|TRBJ2-1|TRBV19|TRBD1
TGTGCCAGTAGCTCCGGGACAGTCGCTGAGCAGTTCTTC
CASSSGTVAEQFF
>.|TRBJ2-7|TRBV29-1|TRBD1
TGCAGCGCGCGACAGGGTTCTAGCGAGCAGTACTTC
CSARQGSSEQYF
>.|TRBJ2-7|TRBV18|.
TGTGCCAGCTCACCTCATTCCCTCTACGAGCAGTACTTC
CASSPHSLYEQYF
>once|TRBJ2-7|TRBV6-5|.
TGTGCCAGCAGGTCGGGGTCCAGCTACGAGCAGTACTTC
CASRSGSSYEQYF
>.|TRBJ1-1|TRBV2|.
TGTGCCAGCACCCGTAGGACCCAGGAGGAAGCTTTCTTT
CASTRRTQEEAFF
>.|TRBJ2-3|TRBV10-3|.
TGTGCCATCAGTGTGCAGGGGACAGATACGCAGTATTTT
CAISVQGTDTQYF
>.|TRBJ1-3|TRBV18|.
TGTGCCAGCTCACCGGTCCCCAGGGGAGAGGACTCTGGAAACACCATATATTTT
CASSPVPRGEDSGNTIYF
>.|TRBJ1-1|TRBV19|TRBD1
TGTGCCAGTAGTATGGGACAGGGGGCTACAGCTTTCTTT
CASSMGQGATAFF
>.|TRBJ2-7|TRBV7-2|.
TGTGCCAGCAGCTTAGCGGTTGGGGGCCTCCCCTACGAGCAGTACTTC
CASSLAVGGLPYEQYF
>.|TRBJ2-3|TRBV27|TRBD1
TGTGCCAGCACCACGAGAAGGGACAGGGGGCCAGATACGCAGTATTTT
CASTTRRDRGPDTQYF
>few|TRBJ1-1|TRBV30|TRBD1
TGTGCCCGGGGACAGGTTCTGAACACTGAAGCTTTCTTT
CARGQVLNTEAFF
>.|TRBJ2-1|TRBV5-1|.
TGCGCCAGCAGTTTCACAGTGGGGCCCTACAATGAGCAGTTCTTC
CASSFTVGPYNEQFF
>.|TRBJ1-2|TRBV7-8|.
TGTGCCAGCAGCTTAACCCCGGACAGACACTACACCTTC
CASSLTPDRHYTF
>.|TRBJ1-2|TRBV6-1|TRBD1
TGTGCCAGCAGTGAACGGACAGGGCAGGGGGGCTACACCTTC
CASSERTGQGGYTF
>.|TRBJ2-3|TRBV19|.
TGTGCCAGTAGTCCGACAGGCGGAGAAGATACGCAGTATTTT
CASSPTGGEDTQYF
>.|TRBJ2-7|TRBV28|.
TGTGCCAGCAGTAGGGCAAGTCCCGACCGCGAGCAGTACTTC
CASSRASPDREQYF
>.|TRBJ2-7|TRBV7-2|.
TGTGCCAGCGGGCCCCTGCCCTACGAGCAGTACTTC
CASGPLPYEQYF
>.|TRBJ2-1|TRBV5-4|TRBD1
TGTGCCAGCAGCGCTACAGGGGGTGGCTACAATGAGCAGTTCTTC
CASSATGGGYNEQFF
>.|TRBJ2-5|TRBV29-1|.
TGCAGCGACACCCGGGCCGCCGGGGCCCAGTACTTC
CSDTRAAGAQYF
>.|TRBJ2-1|TRBV7-2|TRBD2
TGTGCCAGCAGCCGGAGCGGGGGGTACGACAATGAGCAGTTCTTC
CASSRSGGYDNEQFF
>few|TRBJ1-1|TRBV6-5|.
TGTGCCAGCAGAACACAGGGCCCTGAAGCTTTCTTT
CASRTQGPEAFF